Presented here are 18 T cell receptor beta chains from one specimen sequenced in a study of cytomegalovirus exposure and HLA in healthy donors. Researchers ran the PCR with 60 Vbeta and 13 Jbeta primers. Data came from immunoSEQ multiplex PCR; TCRdb stores just in-frame clones and leaves some out. Seen here are around 88,000 clones, about four fifths observed once, and the top ten hold roughly 4.3%. The sequenced sample consisted of PBMCs. The receptor set was obtained from a woman aged 40 to 55 in good health and CMV-seropositive.

The chain uses TRBV6-5 and TRBJ2-1, with 11 nucleotides matching TRBD1. J was trimmed by 8 bases and V by 4 bases; bases with no gene match: 7. CDR1 is MNHEY, CDR2 SVGAGI, per germline. This CDR3 has 15 amino acids. The CDR3 DNA is TGTGCCAGCAGTTCCTTCGGGACAGGGGGTTATGAGCAGTTCTTC. Amino acids: CASSSFGTGGYEQFF.

Details on this clone: Other DNA sequences within the sample encode an identical CDR3. The chain carries TRBV5-1 and TRBJ2-7, with D maybe TRBD2 (6 bases). CDR3 size: 12 residues. Trimming cost V 0 bases and J 7 bases, with 8 bases left between them. CDR1 is SGHRS and CDR2 is YFSETQ in the germline V gene. DNA for the CDR3: TGCGCCAGCAGCTTGGCCGGGGGAGAGCAGTACTTC. This codes for CASSLAGGEQYF.

The chain couples TRBV7-6 to TRBJ2-2; D remains unclear. CDR3 length: 13 amino acids. The ends were cut back, 11 bases at V and 2 bases at J, with 12 bases in the middle. CDR1 is SGHVS and CDR2 is FNYEAQ in the germline V gene. The CDR3 nucleotides are TGTGCCTGCCCGGAGATTAACACCGGGGAGCTGTTTTTT. This sequence encodes CACPEINTGELFF. The full variable domain, rest sourced from reference TRBV7-6 and TRBJ2-2, is GAGVSQSPRYKVTKRGQDVALRCDPISGHVSLYWYRQALGQGPEFLTYFNYEAQQDKSGLPNDRFSAERPEGSISTLTIQRTEQRDSAMYRCACPEINTGELFFGEGSRLTVL.

V usage is TRBV14 and J usage is TRBJ2-5, with TRBD1 matching over 10 bases. The V segment lost 0 bases and the J segment 2 bases; nucleotides outside the gene matches: 9. This CDR3 is built from 18 residues. Per germline, CDR1 SGHDN and CDR2 FVKESK. The CDR3 DNA follows: TGTGCCAGCAGCCAAGAGACGCGACAGGGGGCTCGACAAGAGACCCAGTACTTC. It encodes CASSQETRQGARQETQYF.

The CDR3 loop reads CASSETQLAGTTGELFF. The CDR3 nucleotides read TGTGCCAGCAGTGAAACTCAGCTAGCGGGAACGACCGGGGAGCTGTTTTTT. The chain links TRBV6-1 to TRBJ2-2, with 9 bases matching TRBD2. CDR3 length: 17 amino acids. The germline V gene has CDR1 MNHNS and CDR2 SASEGT. Trimming cost V 2 bases and J 5 bases; bases outside gene matches: 9.

The CDR3 spells CASSVLGLERTDTQYF. The DNA for the CDR3 is TGTGCCAGCAGCGTACTAGGCTTGGAACGCACAGATACGCAGTATTTT. This chain joins TRBV9 and TRBJ2-3; D is ambiguous. The V end lost 1 base, the J end lost 1 base, and 13 bases lay between the germline ends. In germline, CDR1 is SGDLS, CDR2 YYNGEE. The CDR3 contains 16 residues.

This clone was observed once. This rearrangement joins TRBV6-1 to TRBJ1-4; D gene unclear. Germline assignment: CDR1 MNHNS and CDR2 SASEGT. The CDR3 loop spans 13 amino acids. Trimming shortened V by 3 bases and J by 10 bases, and 12 bases separated the two germline ends. CDR3 sequence (DNA): TGTGCCAGCAGTGAGTTACTTGATGGAAAACTGTTTTTT. As protein: CASSELLDGKLFF.

The chain recombines TRBV7-6 with TRBJ2-5; D not resolved. Looked up from germline, CDR1 is SGHVS and CDR2 is FNYEAQ. CDR3 length: 14 residues. Deletions cut 1 base from V and 4 bases from J, with 10 bases between. CDR3 coding DNA: TGTGCCAGCAGCTTAGGGCGGTGGCGAGAGACCCAGTACTTC. Translation gives CASSLGRWRETQYF.

This chain joins TRBV6-6 and TRBJ1-2; D is ambiguous. V shed 2 bases and J shed 6 bases, with 16 bases lying between them. CDR3 length: 15 amino acids. Germline V gives CDR1 MNHNY, CDR2 SVGAGI (reference sequence). The CDR3 loop reads CASSYREGASHGYTF. The CDR3 DNA follows: TGTGCCAGCAGTTACAGGGAGGGAGCGTCGCATGGCTACACCTTC.

V gene TRBV18 combines with J gene TRBJ1-2; D gene uncertain. Germline V gene data show CDR1 as KGHSH and CDR2 as LQKENI. The CDR3 is 16 residues long. V was pared by 0 bases and J by 2 bases, with 13 bases between. This CDR3 reads CASSPPLIAPNYGYTF. In DNA, the CDR3 is TGTGCCAGCTCACCACCGCTTATAGCACCGAACTATGGCTACACCTTC.

In the case of this clone: One end of the junction varies from germline; a read error may be responsible. This chain uses TRBV7-7 with TRBJ2-2; TRBD1 agrees at 8 bases. This CDR3 contains 16 residues. Germline CDR1 is SSHAT and CDR2 is FNYEAQ (reference sequence). The CDR3 is CASSLDGQGGTGELFF. The DNA for the CDR3 is TGTGCTAGCAGCTTAGACGGACAGGGTGGCACCGGGGAGCTGTTTTTT.

The table lists this clone with a few counts. The chain joins TRBV10-3 to TRBJ2-3, with D perhaps TRBD2 (7 bases). V lost 4 bases and J lost 5, with 13 bases in between. The CDR3 totals 14 residues. The germline gives CDR1 ENHRY, CDR2 SYGVKD. The DNA of the CDR3 is TGTGCCATCAGTGGTGGAGCGGGACAAGATACGCAGTATTTT. Protein: CAISGGAGQDTQYF.

This chain uses TRBV5-1 with TRBJ1-1; 11 bases are a match to TRBD1. CDR1 is SGHRS and CDR2 is YFSETQ in the germline V gene. Trimming removed 4 bases from V and 6 bases from J; junction bases left unmatched: 5. CDR3 size: 14 residues. The CDR3, as DNA: TGCGCCAGCAGCGGGGGACAGGGGGACGCTGAAGCTTTCTTT. Residues: CASSGGQGDAEAFF.

CDR3 bases: TGCGCCAGCAGCTTGTCCCTTAACACCGGGGAGCTGTTTTTT. Translation gives CASSLSLNTGELFF. This chain connects TRBV5-1 to TRBJ2-2; D gene ambiguous. The CDR3 runs to 14 residues. Trimming took 1 base from V and 2 from J, leaving 6 bases between them. Looked up from germline, CDR1 is SGHRS and CDR2 is YFSETQ.

The rearrangement links TRBV2 to TRBJ2-3, with TRBD2 as a possible D gene (6 bases). The CDR3 loop spans 14 amino acids. Germline CDR1 and CDR2: SNHLY and FYNNEI. V lost 5 bases and J 5 bases, leaving 14 bases between the germline ends. This chain's CDR3 is CASSPSEWGDTQYF. CDR3 bases: TGTGCCAGCAGTCCTAGCGAGTGGGGAGATACGCAGTATTTT.

This chain uses TRBV2 with TRBJ1-3; weak D call: TRBD1 (6 bases). Germline loops: CDR1 SNHLY, CDR2 FYNNEI. Deletions cut 7 bases from V and 8 bases from J, with 21 bases between. The CDR3 extends over 15 amino acids. DNA for the CDR3: TGTGCCAGCATTTTACAGGGTGGCGTCTTGGACACCATATATTTT. Its translation: CASILQGGVLDTIYF.

For the CDR3, the DNA is TGTGCCAGCCGGTACGGGCGGGACAGGGCCTACATCGGGGAGCTGTTTTTT. Amino acids: CASRYGRDRAYIGELFF. This chain joins TRBV27 and TRBJ2-2; 9 bases agree with TRBD1. In germline, CDR1 is MNHEY, CDR2 SMNVEV (reference sequence). With 8 bases clipped from V and 7 bases from J, the junction kept 17 bases outside the gene matches. The length of the CDR3 is 17 residues.

This clone counts as medium-sized. The CDR3 is CASSHILASGSTDTQYF. CDR3 sequence (DNA): TGTGCCAGCAGCCACATACTGGCAAGCGGGAGCACAGATACGCAGTATTTT. The V call is TRBV27, the J call TRBJ2-3, with D tentatively TRBD2 (6 bases). The CDR3 loop spans 17 amino acids. Per the germline V gene, CDR1 is MNHEY and CDR2 is SMNVEV (reference sequence). Trimming removed 6 bases at V and 0 bases at J, with 19 bases between.